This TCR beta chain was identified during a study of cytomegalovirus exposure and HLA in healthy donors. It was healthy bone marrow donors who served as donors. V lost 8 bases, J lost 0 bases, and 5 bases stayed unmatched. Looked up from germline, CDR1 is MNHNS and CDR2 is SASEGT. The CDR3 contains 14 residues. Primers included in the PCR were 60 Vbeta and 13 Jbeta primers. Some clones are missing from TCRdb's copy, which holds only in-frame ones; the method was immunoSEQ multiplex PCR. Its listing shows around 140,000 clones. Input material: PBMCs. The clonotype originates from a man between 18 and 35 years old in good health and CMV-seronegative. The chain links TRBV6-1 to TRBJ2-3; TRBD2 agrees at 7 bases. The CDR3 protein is CASGLAASTDTQYF. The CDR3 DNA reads TGTGCCAGCGGTCTAGCGGCCAGCACAGATACGCAGTATTTT.